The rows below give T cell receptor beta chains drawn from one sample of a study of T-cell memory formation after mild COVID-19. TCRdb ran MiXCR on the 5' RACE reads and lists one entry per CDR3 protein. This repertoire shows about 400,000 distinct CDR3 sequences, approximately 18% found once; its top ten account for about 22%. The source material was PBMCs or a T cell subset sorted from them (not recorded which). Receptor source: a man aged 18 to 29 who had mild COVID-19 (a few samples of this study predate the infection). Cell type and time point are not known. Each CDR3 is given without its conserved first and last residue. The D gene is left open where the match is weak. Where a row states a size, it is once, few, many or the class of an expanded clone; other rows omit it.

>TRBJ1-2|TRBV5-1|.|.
ASSFAGYGYT
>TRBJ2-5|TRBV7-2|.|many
ASSRPEGLPRAQY
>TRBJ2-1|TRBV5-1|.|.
ASSSVLSGDEQF
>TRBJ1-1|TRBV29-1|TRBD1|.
SVEKGQSTEAF
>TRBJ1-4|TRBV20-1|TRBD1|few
SARRDGTGMTWTEKLF
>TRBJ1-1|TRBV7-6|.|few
ASSLQDNTEAF
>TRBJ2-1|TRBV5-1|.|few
ASSLAGIEQF
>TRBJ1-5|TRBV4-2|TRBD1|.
ASSRDRGREPQH
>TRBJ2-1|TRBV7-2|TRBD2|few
ASSLGLAAYNEQF
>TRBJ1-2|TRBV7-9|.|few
ASSSTNSYGYT
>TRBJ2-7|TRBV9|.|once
ASSVAASPLYEQY
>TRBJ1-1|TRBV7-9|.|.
ASSPPVLSNTEAF
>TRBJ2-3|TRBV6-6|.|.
ASSSQHVASTDTQY
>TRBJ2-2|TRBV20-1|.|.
SARDPQGRAGELF
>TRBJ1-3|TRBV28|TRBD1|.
AFRGQGNTIY
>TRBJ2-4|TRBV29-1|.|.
SVPLLRGFAKKGLAKNIQY
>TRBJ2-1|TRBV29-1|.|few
SVDLTDYNEQF
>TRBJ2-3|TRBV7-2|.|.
ASRAPLADTQY
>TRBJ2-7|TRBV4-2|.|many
ASSQGAGGTGLYEQY
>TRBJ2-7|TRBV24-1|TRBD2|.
GAGVGCEQY
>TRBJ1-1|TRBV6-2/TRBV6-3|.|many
ASSARNTEAF
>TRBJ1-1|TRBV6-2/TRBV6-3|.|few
ASTIVGTTEAF
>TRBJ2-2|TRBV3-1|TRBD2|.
ASSPVGLAGAGTGELF
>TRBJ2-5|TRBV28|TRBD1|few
ASSFGDRASETQY
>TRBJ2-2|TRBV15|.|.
ATSRTGQSGELF
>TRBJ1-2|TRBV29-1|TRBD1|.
SVYTGGDYGYT
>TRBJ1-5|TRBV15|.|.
ATSRRAGQPQH
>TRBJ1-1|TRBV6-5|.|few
ASSSQFGAVGNTEAF
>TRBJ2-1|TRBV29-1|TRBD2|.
SVEWGGGAQNSYNEQF
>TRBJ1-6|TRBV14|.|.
ASSQEGARSPLH
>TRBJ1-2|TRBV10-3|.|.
AIFEGVFGYT
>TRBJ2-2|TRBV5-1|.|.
ASSLPRAGPANTGELF
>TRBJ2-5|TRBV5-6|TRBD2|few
ASSSRGAGGQETQY
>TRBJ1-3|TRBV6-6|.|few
ASSFWEGSSGNTIY
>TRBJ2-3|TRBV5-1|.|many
ASSLVEDTQY
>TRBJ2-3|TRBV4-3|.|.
ASSQATGSFRTDTQY
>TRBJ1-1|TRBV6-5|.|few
ASSPLVRNTEAF
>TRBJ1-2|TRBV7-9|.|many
ASSSRDRTNYGYT
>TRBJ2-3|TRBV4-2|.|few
ASSQSLGSGTDTQY
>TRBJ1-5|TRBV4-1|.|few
ASSLSGVEPQH